This T cell receptor beta chain emerged from a study of blood T cell repertoires in COVID-19. Whole-study context: Sites in the United States, Italy and Spain provided acute and convalescent COVID-19 samples. PBMCs, B-cell-depleted T cells, or T cells were the source of the cDNA or gDNA that made up the material.

The trim removed 3 bases at V and 1 base at J, leaving 7 bases unmatched. There are 16 residues in the CDR3. Germline V gene lookup returns CDR1 SGDLS and CDR2 YYNGEE. In the study's own analysis: Amplification of reference gene primers provided the estimated nucleated cell counts. Data came from immunoSEQ multiplex PCR; TCRdb stores just in-frame clones and leaves some out. That table is the source of V, J and clone size, and D and trimming were worked out from the DNA. The sample shows 400,000 or so clones, around 84% of them seen only once. This clonotype was sampled from a human donor in a cohort sampled during active COVID-19. Material for sequencing was peripheral blood. V gene TRBV9 combines with J gene TRBJ2-3, with 8 bases identical to TRBD2. The CDR3 sequence is CASSAYGRGGTDTQYF. The DNA for the CDR3 is TGTGCCAGCAGCGCCTACGGGAGGGGGGGCACAGATACGCAGTATTTT.